This TCR beta chain was identified in a study of shared clonotypes between healthy human individuals. Donors were healthy HIV-negative adults without recently reported acute infections or vaccinations. Using immunoSEQ multiplex PCR, the repertoire was profiled, and TCRdb retains in-frame clones only, with some absent. The data contain 2 million to 3 million clones, approximately 90% of them singletons. Comment on this clone: Its matching antigen is unknown.

Study-level results: Shared clonotypes: 4.5% to 5% naive CD4, 3.5% to 4% naive CD8, about 2.4% memory CD4, approximately 0.41% memory CD8.

The V end lost 6 bases, the J end lost 12 bases, and 12 bases lay between the germline ends. Germline values: CDR1 MDHEN, CDR2 SYDVKM. CDR3 length: 10 residues. The TCR sequence derives from a man aged 18 to 29 in good health. The sequencing sample was made of naive CD4+ T cells sorted from blood. Subset: CD45RA+ positively selected. The chain combines TRBV28 with TRBJ2-7, with D tentatively TRBD1 (5 bases). CDR3 region: CASSSGKVYF. DNA for the CDR3: TGTGCCAGCAGCTCAGGGAAGGTGTACTTC.